This record looks at one T cell receptor (beta chain) sequence and its context. Antigen specificity is unknown. These data are taken from a study of T-cell memory formation after mild COVID-19. The length of the CDR3 is 16 residues. Germline assignment: CDR1 SGHAT and CDR2 FQNNGV. Trimming pared 0 bases from V and 10 bases from J, leaving 21 bases between. Regarding the study as a whole: Most CD4+ clones that shrank were in CM and EM, while CD8+ ones turned up in EMRA.

Using its own MiXCR run on the 5' RACE reads, TCRdb lists one record per CDR3 protein. Found here are 100,000 or so distinct CDR3 sequences, over 8.5% of them singletons; the top ten hold more than 35%. The chain combines TRBV11-2 with TRBJ1-1, with D unresolved. The sample comprised PBMCs or a T cell subset sorted from them (not recorded which). This receptor was obtained from a young man who had mild COVID-19 (a few samples of this study predate the infection). Cell type and time point are not known. CDR3 sequence reads: CASSLDYLVPLGRAFF. CDR3 sequence (DNA): TGTGCCAGCAGCTTAGACTATTTAGTTCCGCTAGGGAGAGCTTTCTTT.